This TCR beta chain came from a study of T cell responses to AZD1222 COVID-19 vaccine. Assay: immunoSEQ multiplex PCR; the TCRdb copy retains only in-frame clones and omits some. The sample yields 100,000 to 140,000 clones, about 90% seen once. There are 16 residues in the CDR3. V was trimmed by 5 bases and J by 2 bases, leaving 20 bases between them. From germline, CDR1 is SQVTM and CDR2 ANQGSEA. V gene TRBV29-1 combines with J gene TRBJ2-3; maybe TRBD1 (6 bases). This receptor was identified in an adult in good health. Sequencing used peripheral blood, obtained on day 0 of AZD1222 vaccination. The CDR3 DNA follows: TGCAGCGTTCGCCCCCGGGACACAAACCCCACAGATACGCAGTATTTT. Its protein is CSVRPRDTNPTDTQYF.